This TCR beta chain was documented in a study of blood T cell repertoires in COVID-19. Study details: Samples came from the United States, Italy and Spain, spanning acute and convalescent COVID-19. The cDNA or gDNA used as material had been derived from T cells, B-cell-depleted T cells, or PBMCs.

V lost 0 bases, J lost 6 bases, and 12 bases lay in between. The germline V gene encodes CDR1 SGHRS and CDR2 YFSETQ. The CDR3 covers 15 residues. In the original analysis: Counts of nucleated cells, estimated from reference gene primer amplification, were obtained. The assay was immunoSEQ multiplex PCR, and TCRdb's table has in-frame clones only and misses some. V and J calls and clone size are as listed in that table; D and trimming were resolved from the DNA. The data show around 190,000 clones, 70% to 85% seen once. Sequencing used peripheral blood. This clonotype was sampled from a human donor in a cohort sampled during active COVID-19. The chain recombines TRBV5-1 with TRBJ2-2, with D uncertain. As DNA, the CDR3 is TGCGCCAGCAGCTTGGTCCAGTCGAGGTCCGGGGAGCTGTTTTTT. It yields the protein CASSLVQSRSGELFF.